This TCR beta chain is drawn from a study of identical twins. TCRdb fed the 5' RACE reads into MiXCR, producing one record per CDR3 protein. The data show a few hundred thousand distinct CDR3 sequences, approximately 8.6% seen once. The table lists this clonotype with many counts. Its antigen is not identified. Healthy Caucasians supplied all donations. Germline V gene lookup returns CDR1 MDHEN and CDR2 SYDVKM. V gave up 7 bases and J gave up 4 bases, with 22 bases separating them. The CDR3 is 16 residues long. Study-level results: Cord blood beta clonotypes that were abundant carried fewer insertions, and memory repertoires showed no such trend. Findings came from cross-sectional statistics, without long-term follow-up of donors.

A further study also used this sample, focusing on yellow fever vaccine responses in identical twins.

Source material: CD8+ T cells sorted from blood. The receptor was isolated from a woman in her late teens or twenties in good health. The chain uses TRBV28 and TRBJ1-1; perhaps TRBD1 as D (5 bases). The CDR3: CASTIWSGRGFTEAFF. The CDR3 coding sequence is TGTGCCAGCACCATTTGGTCAGGGCGGGGGTTCACTGAAGCTTTCTTT. The whole variable domain, remainder taken from reference TRBV28 and TRBJ1-1, is DVKVTQSSRYLVKRTGEKVFLECVQDMDHENMFWYRQDPGLGLRLIYFSYDVKMKEKGDIPEGYSVSREKKERFSLILESASTNQTSMYLCASTIWSGRGFTEAFFGQGTRLTVV.